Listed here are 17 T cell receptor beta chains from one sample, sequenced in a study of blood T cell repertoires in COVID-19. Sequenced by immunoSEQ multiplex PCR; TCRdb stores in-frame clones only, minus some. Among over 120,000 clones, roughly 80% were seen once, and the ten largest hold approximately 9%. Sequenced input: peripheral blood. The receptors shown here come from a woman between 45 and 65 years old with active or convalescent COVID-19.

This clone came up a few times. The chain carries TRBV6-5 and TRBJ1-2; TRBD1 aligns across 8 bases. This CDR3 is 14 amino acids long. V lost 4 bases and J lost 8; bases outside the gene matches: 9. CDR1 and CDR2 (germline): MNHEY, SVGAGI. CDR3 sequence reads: CASSFGTGGGGYTF. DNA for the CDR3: TGTGCCAGCAGTTTCGGGACAGGCGGCGGGGGCTACACCTTC.

CDR3 in DNA: TGTGCCAGTCTAGGGCAGGGGGTAGATGAGCAGTTCTTC. This encodes CASLGQGVDEQFF. This chain links TRBV6-6 with TRBJ2-1; 7 nucleotides align to TRBD1. V gave up 9 bases and J gave up 8 bases; unmatched junction bases: 10. The length of the CDR3 is 13 residues. Germline-derived CDR1 and CDR2 are MNHNY and SVGAGI (reference sequence).

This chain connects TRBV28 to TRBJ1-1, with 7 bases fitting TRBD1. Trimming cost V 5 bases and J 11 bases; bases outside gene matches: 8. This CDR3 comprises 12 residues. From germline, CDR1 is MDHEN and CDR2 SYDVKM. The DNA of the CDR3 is TGTGCCAGCAGTCTTCTGACAGGGTTGGCTTTCTTT. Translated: CASSLLTGLAFF.

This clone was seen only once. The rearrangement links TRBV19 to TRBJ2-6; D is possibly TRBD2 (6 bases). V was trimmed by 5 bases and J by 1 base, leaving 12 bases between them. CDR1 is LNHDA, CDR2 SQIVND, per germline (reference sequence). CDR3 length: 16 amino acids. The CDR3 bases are TGTGCCAGTAGTGATAGTGGGGGGTCTGGGGCCAACGTCCTGACTTTC. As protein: CASSDSGGSGANVLTF.

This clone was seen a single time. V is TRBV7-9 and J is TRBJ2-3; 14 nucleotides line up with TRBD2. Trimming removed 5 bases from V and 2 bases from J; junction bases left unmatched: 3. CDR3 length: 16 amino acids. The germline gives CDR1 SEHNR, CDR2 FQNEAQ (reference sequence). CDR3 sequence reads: CASSPGLAGDTDTQYF. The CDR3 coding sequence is TGTGCCAGCAGCCCGGGACTAGCGGGGGACACAGATACGCAGTATTTT.

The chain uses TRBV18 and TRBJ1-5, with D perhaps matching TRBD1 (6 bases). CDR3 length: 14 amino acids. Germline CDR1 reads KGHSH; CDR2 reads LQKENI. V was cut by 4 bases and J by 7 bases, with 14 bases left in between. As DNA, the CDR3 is TGTGCCAGCTCACTTCAGGGGAACGACCAGCCCCAGCATTTT. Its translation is CASSLQGNDQPQHF.

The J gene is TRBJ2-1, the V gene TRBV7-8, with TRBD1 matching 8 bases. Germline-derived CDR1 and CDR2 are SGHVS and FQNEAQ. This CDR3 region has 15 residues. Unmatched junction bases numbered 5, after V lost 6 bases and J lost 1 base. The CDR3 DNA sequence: TGTGCCAGCAGGTCGGACAGGGCGTCCTACAATGAGCAGTTCTTC. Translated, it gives CASRSDRASYNEQFF.

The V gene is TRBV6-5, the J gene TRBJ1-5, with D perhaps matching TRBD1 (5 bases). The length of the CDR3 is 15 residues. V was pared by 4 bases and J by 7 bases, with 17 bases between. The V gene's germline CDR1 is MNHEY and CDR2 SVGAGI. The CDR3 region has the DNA TGTGCCAGCAGTTCCACCGGGGGTGAGTGGCAGCCCCAGCATTTT. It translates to CASSSTGGEWQPQHF.

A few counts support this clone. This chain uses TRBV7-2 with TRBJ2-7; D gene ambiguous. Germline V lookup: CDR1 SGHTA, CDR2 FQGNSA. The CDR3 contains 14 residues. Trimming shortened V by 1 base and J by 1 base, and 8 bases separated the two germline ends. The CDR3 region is CASSLGYSSYEQYF. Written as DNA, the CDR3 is TGTGCCAGCAGCTTAGGGTACAGTTCCTACGAGCAGTACTTC. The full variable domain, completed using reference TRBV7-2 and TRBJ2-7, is GAGVSQSPSNKVTEKGKDVELRCDPISGHTALYWYRQSLGQGLEFLIYFQGNSAPDKSGLPSDRFSAERTGGSVSTLTIQRTQQEDSAVYLCASSLGYSSYEQYFGPGTRLTVT.

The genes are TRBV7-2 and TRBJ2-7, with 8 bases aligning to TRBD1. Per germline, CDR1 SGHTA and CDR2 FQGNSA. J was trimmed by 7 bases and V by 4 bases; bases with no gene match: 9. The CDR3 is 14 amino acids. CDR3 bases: TGTGCCAGCAGCTCCTCGGACAGGGCGTGGGAGCAGTACTTC. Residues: CASSSSDRAWEQYF.

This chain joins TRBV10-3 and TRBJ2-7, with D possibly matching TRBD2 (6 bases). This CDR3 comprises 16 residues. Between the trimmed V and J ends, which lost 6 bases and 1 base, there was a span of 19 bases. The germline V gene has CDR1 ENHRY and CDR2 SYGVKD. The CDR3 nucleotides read TGTGCCATCAGCTCTCTACCGGGACTGCCATCCTACGAGCAGTACTTC. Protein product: CAISSLPGLPSYEQYF.

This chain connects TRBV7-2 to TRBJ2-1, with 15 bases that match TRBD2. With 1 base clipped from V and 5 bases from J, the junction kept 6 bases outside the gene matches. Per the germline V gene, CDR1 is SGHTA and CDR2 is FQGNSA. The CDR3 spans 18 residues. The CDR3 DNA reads TGTGCCAGCAGCTTAGGGACTAGCGGGAGGGCCCGAAACAATGAGCAGTTCTTC. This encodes CASSLGTSGRARNNEQFF.

The CDR3 loop reads CASSFGTGETQYF. The CDR3 DNA follows: TGTGCCAGCAGTTTCGGGACAGGAGAGACCCAGTACTTC. This rearrangement joins TRBV12-3 or TRBV12-4 to TRBJ2-5; 8 bases map to TRBD1. The CDR3 is 13 amino acids. With V trimmed by 3 bases and J by 4 bases, 1 base remained unmatched.

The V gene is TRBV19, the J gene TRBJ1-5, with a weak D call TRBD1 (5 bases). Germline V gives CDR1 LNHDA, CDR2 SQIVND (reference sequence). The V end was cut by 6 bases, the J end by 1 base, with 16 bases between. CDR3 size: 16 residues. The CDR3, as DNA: TGTGCCAGTAGCCCAGCTTGGGGGGTGAGCAATCAGCCCCAGCATTTT. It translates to CASSPAWGVSNQPQHF.

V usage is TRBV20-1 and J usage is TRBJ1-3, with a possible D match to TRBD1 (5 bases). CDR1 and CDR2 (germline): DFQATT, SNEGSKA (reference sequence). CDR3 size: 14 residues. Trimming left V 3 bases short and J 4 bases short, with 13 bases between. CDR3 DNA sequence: TGCAGTGCTAGTGCGGGGGGGAGAGGAAACACCATATATTTT. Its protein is CSASAGGRGNTIYF.

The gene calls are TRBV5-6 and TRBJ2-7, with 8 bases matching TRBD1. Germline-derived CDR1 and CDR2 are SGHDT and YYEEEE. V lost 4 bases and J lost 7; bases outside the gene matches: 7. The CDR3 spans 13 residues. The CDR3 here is CASSIDRGREQYF. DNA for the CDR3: TGTGCCAGCAGCATCGACAGGGGCAGGGAGCAGTACTTC.

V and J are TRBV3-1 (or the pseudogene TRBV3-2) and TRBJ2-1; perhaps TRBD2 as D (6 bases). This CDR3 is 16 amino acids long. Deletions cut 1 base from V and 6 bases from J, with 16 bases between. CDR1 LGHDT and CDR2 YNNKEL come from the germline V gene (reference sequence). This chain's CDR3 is CASSQADGRLGNEQFF. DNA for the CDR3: TGTGCCAGCAGCCAAGCTGACGGGAGATTAGGCAATGAGCAGTTCTTC.